The sequence of this T cell receptor beta chain was determined in a study of CD8 T cells in ankylosing spondylitis. Regarding the study as a whole: Eight or nine highly homologous variants formed a TCR beta motif that appeared characteristic of ankylosing spondylitis blood.

This clonotype was counted ten times or more. Antigen unknown. MiXCR, applied by TCRdb to the 5' RACE reads, yields one record per CDR3 protein. The profile shows approximately 140,000 distinct CDR3 sequences, about a sixth of them singletons. The CDR3 sequence is 16 residues long. CDR1 and CDR2 (germline): MNHEY, SMNVEV (reference sequence). The V gene end was trimmed by 3 bases and the J gene end by 2 bases; junction bases not matched to a gene: 2. The chain joins TRBV27 to TRBJ2-2; 11 bases match TRBD2. The sequencing sample was made of blood, either unsorted or a sorted T cell fraction (not recorded which). The sequence derives from a male donor with ankylosing spondylitis. The CDR3 protein is CASSLGLAVNTGELFF. Written as DNA, the CDR3 is TGTGCCAGCAGTTTGGGACTAGCGGTTAACACCGGGGAGCTGTTTTTT.